The rows below give T cell receptor beta chains drawn from one sample of a study of CD8 T cells in Susac syndrome. Via MiXCR, TCRdb re-called the immunoSEQ multiplex PCR reads, giving one row per CDR3 protein. The sample records under 200,000 distinct CDR3 sequences, about 95% being singletons. Sequencing used CD8+ T cells from PBMCs. All receptors derive from a human donor with Susac syndrome. CDR3s include the opening cysteine and the closing phenylalanine or tryptophan. The D gene is left open where the match is weak.

CAQGRGGPDEQFF TGTGCCCAAGGGCGGGGGGGCCCAGATGAGCAGTTCTTC TRBJ2-1 TRBV30 TRBD2
CASSSGLAGGRSYEQYF TGTGCCAGCAGCTCCGGACTAGCGGGGGGCCGCTCCTACGAGCAGTACTTC TRBJ2-7 TRBV13 TRBD2
CSAGGRGLAEAFF TGCAGCGCGGGGGGCAGGGGGCTGGCTGAAGCTTTCTTT TRBJ1-1 TRBV29-1 TRBD1
CASSLYPRGELFF TGTGCCAGCAGCTTATATCCGCGCGGGGAGCTGTTTTTT TRBJ2-2 TRBV7-2 .
CASSYGKDGGQPQHF TGTGCCAGCAGTTATGGGAAGGACGGCGGGCAGCCCCAGCATTTT TRBJ1-5 TRBV12-3/TRBV12-4 .
CASSLTPGLVPHEQYF TGTGCCAGCAGCTTAACTCCTGGACTAGTCCCCCACGAGCAGTACTTC TRBJ2-7 TRBV7-3 TRBD2
CSASGQGAGANVLTF TGCAGTGCCTCAGGACAGGGGGCTGGGGCCAACGTCCTGACTTTC TRBJ2-6 TRBV20-1 TRBD1
CASSPGTQNTGELFF TGTGCCAGCAGTCCCGGGACGCAGAACACCGGGGAGCTGTTTTTT TRBJ2-2 TRBV12-3/TRBV12-4 .
CASTTTEYEQYF TGTGCCAGCACCACGACAGAATACGAGCAGTACTTC TRBJ2-7 TRBV28 .
CAISDQGEALSYEQYF TGTGCCATCAGTGATCAAGGGGAGGCCCTCTCCTACGAGCAGTACTTC TRBJ2-7 TRBV10-3 .
CASSRDFQETQYF TGTGCCAGCAGCAGGGACTTCCAAGAGACCCAGTACTTC TRBJ2-5 TRBV5-6 .
CASRIGDYQPQHF TGTGCCAGTAGGATCGGGGATTACCAGCCCCAGCATTTT TRBJ1-5 TRBV19 .
CASAIPGQDGDEQYF TGTGCCAGTGCGATTCCGGGACAGGATGGTGACGAGCAGTACTTC TRBJ2-7 TRBV28 TRBD1
CASTASGGGTDTQYF TGTGCCAGCACTGCCAGCGGGGGGGGCACAGATACGCAGTATTTT TRBJ2-3 TRBV12-3/TRBV12-4 TRBD2
CASSQSLTSGAYEQYF TGCGCCAGCAGTCAATCGTTAACTAGCGGTGCCTACGAGCAGTACTTC TRBJ2-7 TRBV23-1 TRBD2
CSATRQGMTDTQYF TGCAGTGCTACTCGACAGGGGATGACAGATACGCAGTATTTT TRBJ2-3 TRBV20-1 TRBD1
CSASPRGPLSYEQYF TGCAGTGCCTCCCCTCGGGGCCCTCTTTCCTACGAGCAGTACTTC TRBJ2-7 TRBV20-1 .
CASSFSGGTDQPQHF TGTGCCAGCAGCTTTAGCGGGGGGACTGATCAGCCCCAGCATTTT TRBJ1-5 TRBV7-9 .
CATSDFRGTGRNTGELFF TGTGCCACCAGTGATTTTAGGGGGACAGGAAGGAACACCGGGGAGCTGTTTTTT TRBJ2-2 TRBV24-1 TRBD1
CAISDGGEVETQYF TGTGCCATCAGTGACGGGGGGGAGGTTGAGACCCAGTACTTC TRBJ2-5 TRBV10-3 TRBD2
CASSFWGASQPQHF TGTGCCAGCAGTTTTTGGGGGGCGTCTCAGCCCCAGCATTTT TRBJ1-5 TRBV27 .
CASSLGSYNQPQHF TGTGCCAGCAGCTTGGGCAGCTACAATCAGCCCCAGCATTTT TRBJ1-5 TRBV7-9 .
CASSLGHGSYEQYF TGTGCCAGCAGCTTAGGCCACGGCTCCTACGAGCAGTACTTC TRBJ2-7 TRBV7-9 .
CASSQEGVLKGGAFF TGCGCCAGCAGCCAAGAGGGGGTCCTTAAGGGTGGGGCTTTCTTT TRBJ1-1 TRBV4-1 .
CASSTGQGRWEQYF TGTGCCAGCAGCACGGGACAGGGGCGGTGGGAGCAGTACTTC TRBJ2-7 TRBV28 TRBD1
CASSLTGDGYTEAFF TGCGCCAGCAGCCTAACGGGGGACGGCTACACTGAAGCTTTCTTT TRBJ1-1 TRBV4-1 .
CASSEARGYGYTF TGTGCCAGCAGTGAAGCCAGGGGCTATGGCTACACCTTC TRBJ1-2 TRBV2 .
CASSLQGLGNTEAFF TGTGCCAGCAGCTTGCAGGGGCTCGGGAACACTGAAGCTTTCTTT TRBJ1-1 TRBV5-6 .
CATEVTTGYGTDTQYF TGTGCCACCGAAGTAACAACAGGGTATGGCACAGATACGCAGTATTTT TRBJ2-3 TRBV10-3 .
CASSKMDIRNTIYF TGTGCCAGCAGCAAGATGGACATCCGAAACACCATATATTTT TRBJ1-3 TRBV12-3/TRBV12-4 .
CASSQAGTISSYEQYF TGCGCCAGCAGCCAAGCCGGGACTATCTCCTCCTACGAGCAGTACTTC TRBJ2-7 TRBV4-1 TRBD2